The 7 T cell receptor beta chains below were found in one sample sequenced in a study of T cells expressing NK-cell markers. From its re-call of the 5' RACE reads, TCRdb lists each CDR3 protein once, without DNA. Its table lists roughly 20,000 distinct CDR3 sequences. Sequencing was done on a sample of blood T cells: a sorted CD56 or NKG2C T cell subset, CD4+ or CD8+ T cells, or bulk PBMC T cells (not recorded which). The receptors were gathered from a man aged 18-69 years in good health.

The CDR3 loop reads CATSDPTGAKETQYF. The V call is TRBV24-1, the J call TRBJ2-5; the D call from TCRdb, TRBD1, cannot be confirmed without DNA. Germline V CDR1 and CDR2: KGHDR, SFDVKD. CDR3 length equals 15 residues.

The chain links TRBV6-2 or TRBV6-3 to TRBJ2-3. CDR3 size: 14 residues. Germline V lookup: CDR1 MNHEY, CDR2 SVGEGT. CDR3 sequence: CASSYSDTGRTQYF.

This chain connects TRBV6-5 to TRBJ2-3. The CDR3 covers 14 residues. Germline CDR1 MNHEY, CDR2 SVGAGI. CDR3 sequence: CASSYWWTTDTQYF.

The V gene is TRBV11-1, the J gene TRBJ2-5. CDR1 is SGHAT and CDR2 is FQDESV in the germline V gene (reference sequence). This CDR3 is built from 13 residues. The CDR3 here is CASRPTSQETQYF.

CDR3 region: CAWSAETGGIYEQYF. J is TRBJ2-7 and V is TRBV30; TCRdb's D call of TRBD1 is untestable without DNA. The germline V gene has CDR1 GTSNPN and CDR2 SVGIG (reference sequence). The CDR3 is made up of 15 amino acids.

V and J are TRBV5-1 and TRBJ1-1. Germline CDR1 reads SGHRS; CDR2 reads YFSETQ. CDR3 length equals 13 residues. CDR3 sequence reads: CASSLGQVSEAFF. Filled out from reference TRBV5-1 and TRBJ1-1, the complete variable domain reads KAGVTQTPRYLIKTRGQQVTLSCSPISGHRSVSWYQQTPGQGLQFLFEYFSETQRNKGNFPGRFSGRQFSNSRSEMNVSTLELGDSALYLCASSLGQVSEAFFGQGTRLTVV.

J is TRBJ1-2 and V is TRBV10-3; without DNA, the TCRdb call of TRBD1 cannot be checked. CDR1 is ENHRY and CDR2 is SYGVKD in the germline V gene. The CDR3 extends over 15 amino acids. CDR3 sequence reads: CATRRSTGGEHGYTF.